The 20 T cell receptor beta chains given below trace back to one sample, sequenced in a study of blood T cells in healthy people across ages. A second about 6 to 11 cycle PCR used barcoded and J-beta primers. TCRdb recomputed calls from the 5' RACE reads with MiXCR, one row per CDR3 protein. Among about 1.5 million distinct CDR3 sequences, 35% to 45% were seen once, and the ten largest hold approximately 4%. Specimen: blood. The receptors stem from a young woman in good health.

This chain's CDR3 is CASSLSLDRVKGEAFF. CDR3 DNA: TGTGCCAGCAGTTTATCCCTCGACAGGGTAAAGGGAGAAGCTTTCTTT. This chain joins TRBV27 and TRBJ1-1; 7 bases are a match to TRBD1. Trimming cost V 0 bases and J 8 bases; bases outside gene matches: 12. The CDR3 runs 16 residues. Per the germline V gene, CDR1 is MNHEY and CDR2 is SMNVEV (reference sequence).

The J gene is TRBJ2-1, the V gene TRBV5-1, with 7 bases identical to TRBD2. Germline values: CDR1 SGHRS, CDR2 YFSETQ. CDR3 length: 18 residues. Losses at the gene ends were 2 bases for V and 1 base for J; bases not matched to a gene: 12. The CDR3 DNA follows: TGCGCCAGCAGCTTTGGTGGGGGGGACTCGCGGTCCTACAATGAGCAGTTCTTC. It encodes CASSFGGGDSRSYNEQFF.

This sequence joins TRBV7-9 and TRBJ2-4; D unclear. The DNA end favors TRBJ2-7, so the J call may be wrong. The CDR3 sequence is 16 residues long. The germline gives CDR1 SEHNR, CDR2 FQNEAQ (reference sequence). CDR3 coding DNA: TGTGCCAGCAGCTTAAGTCTAGGCGTCTCCACCTACGAGCAGTACTTC. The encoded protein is CASSLSLGVSTYEQYF.

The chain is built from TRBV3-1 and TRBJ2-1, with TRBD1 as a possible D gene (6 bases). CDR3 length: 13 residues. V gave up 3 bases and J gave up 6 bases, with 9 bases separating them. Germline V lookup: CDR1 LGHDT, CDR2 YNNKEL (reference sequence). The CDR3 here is CASSHRGINEQFF. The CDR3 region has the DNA TGTGCCAGCAGCCATAGGGGGATCAATGAGCAGTTCTTC.

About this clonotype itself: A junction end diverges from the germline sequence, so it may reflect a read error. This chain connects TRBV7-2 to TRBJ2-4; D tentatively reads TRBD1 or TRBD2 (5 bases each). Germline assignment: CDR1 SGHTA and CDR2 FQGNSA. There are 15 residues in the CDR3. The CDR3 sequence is CASSSSRDGSYEQHF. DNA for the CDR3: TGTGCCAGCAGCTCTAGCCGGGACGGATCCTACGAGCAGCACTTC.

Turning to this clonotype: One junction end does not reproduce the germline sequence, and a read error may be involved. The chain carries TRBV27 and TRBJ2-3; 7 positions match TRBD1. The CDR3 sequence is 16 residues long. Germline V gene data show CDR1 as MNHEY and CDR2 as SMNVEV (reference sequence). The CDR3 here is CASSRRQGNPTDTQYF. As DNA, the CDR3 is TGTGCAAGCAGTAGACGACAGGGAAATCCCACAGATACGCAGTATTTT.

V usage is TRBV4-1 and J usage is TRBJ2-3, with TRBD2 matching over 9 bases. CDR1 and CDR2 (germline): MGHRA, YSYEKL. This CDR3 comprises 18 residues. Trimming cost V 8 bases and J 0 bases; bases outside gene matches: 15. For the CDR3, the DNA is TGCGCCAGCGGACCTTTGGGAGCTAGCGGGGTTAGCACAGATACGCAGTATTTT. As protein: CASGPLGASGVSTDTQYF.

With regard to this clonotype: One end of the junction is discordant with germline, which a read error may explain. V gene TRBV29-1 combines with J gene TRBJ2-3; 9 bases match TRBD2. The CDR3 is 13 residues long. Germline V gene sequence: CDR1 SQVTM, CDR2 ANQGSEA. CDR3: CRVETSGTDTQYF. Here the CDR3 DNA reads TGCCGCGTTGAAACTAGCGGGACAGATACGCAGTATTTT.

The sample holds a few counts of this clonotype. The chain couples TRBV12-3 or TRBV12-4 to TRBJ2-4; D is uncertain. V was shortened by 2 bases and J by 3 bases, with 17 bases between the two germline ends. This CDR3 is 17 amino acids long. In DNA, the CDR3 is TGTGCCAGCAGTTTATATCTATCGTGGGCTGACAAAAACATTCAGTACTTC. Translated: CASSLYLSWADKNIQYF.

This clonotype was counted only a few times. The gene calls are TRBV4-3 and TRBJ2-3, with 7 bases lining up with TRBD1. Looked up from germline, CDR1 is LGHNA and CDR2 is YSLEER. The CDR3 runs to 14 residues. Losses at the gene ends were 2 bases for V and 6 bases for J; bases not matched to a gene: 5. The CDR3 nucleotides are TGCGCCAGCAGCCAAAACAGGGGATCGGATACGCAGTATTTT. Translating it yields CASSQNRGSDTQYF.

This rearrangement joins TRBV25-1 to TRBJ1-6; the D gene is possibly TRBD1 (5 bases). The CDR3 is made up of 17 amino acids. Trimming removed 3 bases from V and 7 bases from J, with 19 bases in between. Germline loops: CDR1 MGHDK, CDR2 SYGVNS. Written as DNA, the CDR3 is TGTGCCAGCAGTGAGAACCCCTGGGGCGGGTCAAATTCACCCCTCCACTTT. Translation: CASSENPWGGSNSPLHF.

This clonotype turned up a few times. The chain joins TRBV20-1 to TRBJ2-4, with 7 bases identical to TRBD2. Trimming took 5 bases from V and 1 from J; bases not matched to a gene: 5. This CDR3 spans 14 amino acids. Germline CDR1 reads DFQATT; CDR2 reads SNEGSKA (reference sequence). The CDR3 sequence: CSAPGGAAKNIQYF. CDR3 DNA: TGCAGTGCTCCGGGGGGAGCGGCCAAAAACATTCAGTACTTC.

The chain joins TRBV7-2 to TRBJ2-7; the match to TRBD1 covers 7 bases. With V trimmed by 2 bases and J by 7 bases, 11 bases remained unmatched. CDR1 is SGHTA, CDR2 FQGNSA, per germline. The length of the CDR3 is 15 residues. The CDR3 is CASSLYGRGLDEQYF. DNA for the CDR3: TGTGCCAGCAGCTTATATGGCAGGGGGTTAGATGAGCAGTACTTC.

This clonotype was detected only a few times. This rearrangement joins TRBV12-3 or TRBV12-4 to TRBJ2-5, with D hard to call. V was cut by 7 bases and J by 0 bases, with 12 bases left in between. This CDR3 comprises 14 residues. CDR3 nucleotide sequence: TGTGCCAGCACCGTTGGTGAAAACCAAGAGACCCAGTACTTC. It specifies CASTVGENQETQYF.

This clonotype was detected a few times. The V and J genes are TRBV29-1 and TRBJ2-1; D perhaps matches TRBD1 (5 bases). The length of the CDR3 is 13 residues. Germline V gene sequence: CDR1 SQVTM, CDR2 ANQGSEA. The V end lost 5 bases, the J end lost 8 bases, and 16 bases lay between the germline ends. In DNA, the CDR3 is TGCAGCGTTCAGGGCCGACTTGGCGATGAGCAGTTCTTC. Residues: CSVQGRLGDEQFF.

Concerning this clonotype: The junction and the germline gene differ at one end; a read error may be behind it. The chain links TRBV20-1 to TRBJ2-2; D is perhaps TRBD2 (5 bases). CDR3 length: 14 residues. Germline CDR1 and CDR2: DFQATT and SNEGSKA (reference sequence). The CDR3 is CNARGSGNTGELFF. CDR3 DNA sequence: TGCAATGCTAGAGGGAGCGGGAACACCGGGGAGCTGTTTTTT.

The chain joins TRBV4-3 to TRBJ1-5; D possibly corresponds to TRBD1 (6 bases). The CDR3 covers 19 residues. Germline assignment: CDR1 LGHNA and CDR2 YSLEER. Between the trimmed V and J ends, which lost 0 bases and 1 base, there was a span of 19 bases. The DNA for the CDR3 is TGCGCCAGCAGCCAAGATTCCGTAGGAGGGGGTTGGAGCAATCAGCCCCAGCATTTT. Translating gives CASSQDSVGGGWSNQPQHF.

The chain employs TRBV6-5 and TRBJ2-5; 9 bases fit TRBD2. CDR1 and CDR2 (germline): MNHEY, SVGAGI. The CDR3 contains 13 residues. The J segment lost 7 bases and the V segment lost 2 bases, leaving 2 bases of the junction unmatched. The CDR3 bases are TGTGCCAGCAGTTACGAGCGGGGGGCGACCCAGTACTTC. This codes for CASSYERGATQYF.

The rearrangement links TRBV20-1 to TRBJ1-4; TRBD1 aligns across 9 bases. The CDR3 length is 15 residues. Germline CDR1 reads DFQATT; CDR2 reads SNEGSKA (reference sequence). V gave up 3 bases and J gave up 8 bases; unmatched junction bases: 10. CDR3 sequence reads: CSASSSDRGLEKLFF. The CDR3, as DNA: TGCAGTGCTAGTTCCTCGGACAGGGGACTAGAAAAACTGTTTTTT.

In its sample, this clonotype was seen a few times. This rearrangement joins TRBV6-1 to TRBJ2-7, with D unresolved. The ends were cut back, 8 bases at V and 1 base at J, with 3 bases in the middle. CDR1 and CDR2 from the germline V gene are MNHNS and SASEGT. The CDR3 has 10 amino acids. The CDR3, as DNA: TGTGCCAGCGTTTCCTACGAGCAGTACTTC. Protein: CASVSYEQYF.